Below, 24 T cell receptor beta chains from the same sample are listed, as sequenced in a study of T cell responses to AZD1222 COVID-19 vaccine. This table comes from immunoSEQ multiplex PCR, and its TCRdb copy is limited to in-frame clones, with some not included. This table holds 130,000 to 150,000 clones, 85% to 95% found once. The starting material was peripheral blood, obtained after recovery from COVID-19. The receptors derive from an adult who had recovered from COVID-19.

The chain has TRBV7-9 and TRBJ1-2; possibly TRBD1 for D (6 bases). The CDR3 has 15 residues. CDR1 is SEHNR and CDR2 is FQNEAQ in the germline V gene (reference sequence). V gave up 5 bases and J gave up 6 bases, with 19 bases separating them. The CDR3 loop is CASSPLDRRSNGYTF. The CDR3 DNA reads TGTGCCAGCAGCCCCCTCGACAGGCGAAGTAATGGCTACACCTTC.

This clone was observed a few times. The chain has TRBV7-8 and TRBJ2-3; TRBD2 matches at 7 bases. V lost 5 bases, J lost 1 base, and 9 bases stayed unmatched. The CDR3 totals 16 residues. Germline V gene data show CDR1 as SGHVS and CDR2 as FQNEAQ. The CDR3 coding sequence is TGTGCCAGCAGCCCCCTCTCGCTAGCGGGCACAGATACGCAGTATTTT. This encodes CASSPLSLAGTDTQYF.

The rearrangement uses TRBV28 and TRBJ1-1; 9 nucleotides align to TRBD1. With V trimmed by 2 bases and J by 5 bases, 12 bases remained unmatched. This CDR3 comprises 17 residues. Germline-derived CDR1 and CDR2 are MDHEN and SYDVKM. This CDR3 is CASSLSLGDRERTEAFF. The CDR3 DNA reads TGTGCCAGCAGTTTAAGTCTAGGGGACAGGGAAAGGACTGAAGCTTTCTTT.

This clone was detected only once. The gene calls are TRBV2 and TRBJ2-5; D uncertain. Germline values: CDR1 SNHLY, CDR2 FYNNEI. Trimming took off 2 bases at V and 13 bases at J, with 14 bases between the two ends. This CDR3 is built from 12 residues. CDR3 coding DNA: TGTGCCAGCAGTGAATCGGGCTCCCGCCTGTACTTC. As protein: CASSESGSRLYF.

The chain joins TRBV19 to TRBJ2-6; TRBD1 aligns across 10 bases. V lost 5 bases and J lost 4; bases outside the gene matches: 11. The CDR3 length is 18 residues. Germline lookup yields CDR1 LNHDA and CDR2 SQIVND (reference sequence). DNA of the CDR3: TGTGCCAGTAGTCCTGCGGGGACAGGGGCTCTGGGGGCCAACGTCCTGACTTTC. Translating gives CASSPAGTGALGANVLTF.

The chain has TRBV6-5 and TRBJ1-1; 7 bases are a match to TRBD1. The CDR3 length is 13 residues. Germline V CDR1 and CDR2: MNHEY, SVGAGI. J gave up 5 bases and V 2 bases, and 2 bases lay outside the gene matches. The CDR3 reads CASSYRGRTEAFF. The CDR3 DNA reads TGTGCCAGCAGTTACAGGGGGCGAACTGAAGCTTTCTTT.

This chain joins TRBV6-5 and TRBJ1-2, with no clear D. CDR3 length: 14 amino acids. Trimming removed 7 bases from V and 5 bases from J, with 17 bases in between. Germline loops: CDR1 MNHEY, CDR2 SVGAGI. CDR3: CASIHSSVGYGYTF. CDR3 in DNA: TGTGCCAGCATCCACTCGTCGGTGGGATATGGCTACACCTTC.

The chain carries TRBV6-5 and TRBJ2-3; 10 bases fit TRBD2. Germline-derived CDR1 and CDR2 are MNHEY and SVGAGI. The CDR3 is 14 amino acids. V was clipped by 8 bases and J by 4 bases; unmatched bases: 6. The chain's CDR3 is CASALAGAPDTQYF. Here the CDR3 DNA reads TGTGCCAGCGCCCTAGCGGGAGCCCCAGATACGCAGTATTTT.

The CDR3 reads CASGNRASSFF. CDR3 DNA: TGTGCCAGCGGTAATAGGGCATCTTCTTTCTTT. The chain combines TRBV2 with TRBJ1-1, with D uncertain. CDR3 length: 11 residues. Per germline, CDR1 SNHLY and CDR2 FYNNEI. V lost 8 bases and J 12 bases, leaving 16 bases between the germline ends. The full variable domain, completed using reference TRBV2 and TRBJ1-1, is EPEVTQTPSHQVTQMGQEVILRCVPISNHLYFYWYRQILGQKVEFLVSFYNNEISEKSEIFDDQFSVERPDGSNFTLKIRSTKLEDSAMYFCASGNRASSFFGQGTRLTVV.

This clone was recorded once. DNA of the CDR3: TGTGCCAGTAGTATAAGCAGGGGCAATGAGCAGTTCTTC. Protein product: CASSISRGNEQFF. V gene TRBV19 combines with J gene TRBJ2-1, with D possibly matching TRBD1 (6 bases). The CDR3 contains 13 residues. CDR1 is LNHDA, CDR2 SQIVND, per germline (reference sequence). The V gene lost 2 bases and the J gene lost 6 bases, with 8 bases spanning the gap.

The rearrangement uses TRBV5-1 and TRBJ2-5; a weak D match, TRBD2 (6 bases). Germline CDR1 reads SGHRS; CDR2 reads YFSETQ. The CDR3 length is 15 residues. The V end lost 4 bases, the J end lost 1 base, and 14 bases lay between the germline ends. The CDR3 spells CASSPEGGTQETQYF. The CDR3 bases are TGCGCCAGCAGCCCTGAGGGCGGGACCCAAGAGACCCAGTACTTC.

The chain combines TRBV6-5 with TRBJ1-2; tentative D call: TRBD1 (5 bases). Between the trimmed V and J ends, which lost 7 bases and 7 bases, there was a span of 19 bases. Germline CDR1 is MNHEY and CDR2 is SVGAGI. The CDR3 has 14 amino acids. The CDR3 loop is CASKHGRGTGGYTF. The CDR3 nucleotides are TGTGCCAGCAAACATGGAAGGGGCACGGGTGGCTACACCTTC.

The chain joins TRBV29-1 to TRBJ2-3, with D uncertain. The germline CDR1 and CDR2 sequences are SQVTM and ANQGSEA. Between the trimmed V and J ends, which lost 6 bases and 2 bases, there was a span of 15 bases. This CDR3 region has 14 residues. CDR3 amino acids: CSVASPDLTDTQYF. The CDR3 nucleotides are TGCAGCGTCGCGTCACCGGACCTCACAGATACGCAGTATTTT.

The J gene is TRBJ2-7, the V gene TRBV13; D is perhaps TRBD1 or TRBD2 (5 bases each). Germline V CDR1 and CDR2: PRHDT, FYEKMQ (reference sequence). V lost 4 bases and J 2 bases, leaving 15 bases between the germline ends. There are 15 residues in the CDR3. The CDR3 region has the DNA TGTGCCAGCAGCTCCTACGGGGCGGAGGCCTACGAGCAGTACTTC. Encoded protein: CASSSYGAEAYEQYF.

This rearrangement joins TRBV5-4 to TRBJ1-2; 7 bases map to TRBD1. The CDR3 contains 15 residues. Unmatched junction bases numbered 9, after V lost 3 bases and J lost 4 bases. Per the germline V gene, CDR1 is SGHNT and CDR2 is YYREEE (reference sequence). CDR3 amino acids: CASSSRQGSTYGYTF. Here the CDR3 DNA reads TGTGCCAGCAGCTCACGACAGGGCTCAACCTATGGCTACACCTTC.

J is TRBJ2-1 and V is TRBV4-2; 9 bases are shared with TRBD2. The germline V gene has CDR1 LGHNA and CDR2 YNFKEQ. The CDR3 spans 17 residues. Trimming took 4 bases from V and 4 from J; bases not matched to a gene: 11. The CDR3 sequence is CASSPLGAGGNYNEQFF. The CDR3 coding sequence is TGTGCCAGCAGCCCCCTGGGAGCGGGAGGTAATTACAATGAGCAGTTCTTC.

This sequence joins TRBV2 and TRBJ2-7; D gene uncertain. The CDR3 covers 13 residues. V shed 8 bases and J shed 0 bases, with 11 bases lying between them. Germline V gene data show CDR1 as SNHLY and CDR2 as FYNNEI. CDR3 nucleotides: TGTGCCAGCCACTGGGATGTCTCCTACGAGCAGTACTTC. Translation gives CASHWDVSYEQYF. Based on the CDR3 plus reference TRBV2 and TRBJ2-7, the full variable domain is EPEVTQTPSHQVTQMGQEVILRCVPISNHLYFYWYRQILGQKVEFLVSFYNNEISEKSEIFDDQFSVERPDGSNFTLKIRSTKLEDSAMYFCASHWDVSYEQYFGPGTRLTVT.

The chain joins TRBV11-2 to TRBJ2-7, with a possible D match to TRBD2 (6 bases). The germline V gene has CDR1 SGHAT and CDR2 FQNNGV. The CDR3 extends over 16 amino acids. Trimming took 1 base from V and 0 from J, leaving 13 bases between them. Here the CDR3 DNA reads TGTGCCAGCAGCTTAGTTGCGGGGACCGGCTCCTACGAGCAGTACTTC. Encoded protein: CASSLVAGTGSYEQYF. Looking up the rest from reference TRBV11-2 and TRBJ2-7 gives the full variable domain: EAGVAQSPRYKIIEKRQSVAFWCNPISGHATLYWYQQILGQGPKLLIQFQNNGVVDDSQLPKDRFSAERLKGVDSTLKIQPAKLEDSAVYLCASSLVAGTGSYEQYFGPGTRLTVT.

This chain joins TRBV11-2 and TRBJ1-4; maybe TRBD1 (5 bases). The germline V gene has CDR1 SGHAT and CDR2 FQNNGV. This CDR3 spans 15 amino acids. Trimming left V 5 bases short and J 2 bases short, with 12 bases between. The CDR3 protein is CASSLGGLTNEKLFF. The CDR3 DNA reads TGTGCCAGCAGCCTCGGGGGGTTGACTAATGAAAAACTGTTTTTT.

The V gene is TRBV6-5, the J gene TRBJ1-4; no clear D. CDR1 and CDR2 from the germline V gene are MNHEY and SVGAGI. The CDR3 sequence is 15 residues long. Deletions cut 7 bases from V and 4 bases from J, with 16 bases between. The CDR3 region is CASTPGGEGNEKLFF. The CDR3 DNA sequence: TGTGCCAGCACCCCTGGCGGGGAGGGTAATGAAAAACTGTTTTTT.

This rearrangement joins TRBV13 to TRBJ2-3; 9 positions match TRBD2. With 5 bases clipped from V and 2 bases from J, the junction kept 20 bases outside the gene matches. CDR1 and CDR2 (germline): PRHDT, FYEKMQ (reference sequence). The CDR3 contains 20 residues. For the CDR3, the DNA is TGTGCCAGCAGCCTAAAGGGGCTAGCGGGACCCCAGCGCCTCACAGATACGCAGTATTTT. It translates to CASSLKGLAGPQRLTDTQYF.

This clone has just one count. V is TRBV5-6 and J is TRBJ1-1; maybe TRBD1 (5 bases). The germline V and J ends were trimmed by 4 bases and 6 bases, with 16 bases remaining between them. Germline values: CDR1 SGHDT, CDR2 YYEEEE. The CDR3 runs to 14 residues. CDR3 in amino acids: CASSVGPQGAEAFF. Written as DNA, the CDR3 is TGTGCCAGCAGCGTCGGGCCCCAAGGGGCTGAAGCTTTCTTT.

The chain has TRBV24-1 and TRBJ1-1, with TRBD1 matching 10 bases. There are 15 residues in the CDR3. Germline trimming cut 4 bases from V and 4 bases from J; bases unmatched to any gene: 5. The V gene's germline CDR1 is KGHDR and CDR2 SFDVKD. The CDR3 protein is CATSEGQGLSTEAFF. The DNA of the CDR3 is TGTGCCACCAGTGAGGGACAGGGGTTGAGCACTGAAGCTTTCTTT.

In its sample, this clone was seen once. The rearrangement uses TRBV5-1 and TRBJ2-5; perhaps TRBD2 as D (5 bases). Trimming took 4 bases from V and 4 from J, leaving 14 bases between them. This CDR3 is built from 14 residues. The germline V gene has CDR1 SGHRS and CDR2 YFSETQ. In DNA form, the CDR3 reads TGCGCCAGCAGCGCTTCCACTGGGAGAGAGACCCAGTACTTC. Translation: CASSASTGRETQYF.